These 14 T cell receptor beta chains were all obtained from the same sample, sequenced in a study of T cell repertoires in cytomegalovirus infection. Via MiXCR, TCRdb re-called the reads, giving one row per CDR3 protein. The sample yields 350,000 to 400,000 distinct CDR3 sequences, just under 35% seen once. These receptors lack a known antigen. The material was cultured PBMCs, obtained from culture after CMV antigen stimulation. The receptors stem from a human donor in good health (CMV status not recorded). Some clones in this sample may be carry-over from other donors' samples.

The sample holds a few counts of this clonotype. This chain's CDR3 is CASSQQHAGTKNNEQFF. The CDR3 nucleotides are TGTGCCAGCAGCCAACAACATGCCGGGACCAAGAACAATGAGCAGTTCTTC. The chain combines TRBV3-1 with TRBJ2-1; the D gene could be TRBD1 or TRBD2 (5 bases each). V gave up 2 bases and J gave up 5 bases, with 19 bases separating them. The CDR3 is made up of 17 amino acids. Germline CDR1 LGHDT, CDR2 YNNKEL (reference sequence).

This clonotype has a count of ten or more. The DNA for the CDR3 is TGTGCCAGCTCCCGACAGGGGAGCACAGATACGCAGTATTTT. This translates into CASSRQGSTDTQYF. The chain employs TRBV18 and TRBJ2-3, with 8 bases that match TRBD1. V was pared by 6 bases and J by 0 bases, with 2 bases of the junction left unmatched. Germline V gene sequence: CDR1 KGHSH, CDR2 LQKENI. This CDR3 comprises 14 residues.

The chain employs TRBV14 and TRBJ2-1, with 7 bases aligning to TRBD2. After removal of 6 bases from V and 3 bases from J, the junction contained 14 bases not matched to a gene. Germline CDR1 SGHDN, CDR2 FVKESK. The CDR3 spans 17 residues. In DNA form, the CDR3 reads TGTGCCAGCAGTATAATTGGGGGGACGGGAGGCTACAATGAGCAGTTCTTC. Translating it yields CASSIIGGTGGYNEQFF.

The chain couples TRBV7-9 to TRBJ2-2; D remains ambiguous. This CDR3 spans 15 amino acids. CDR1 is SEHNR and CDR2 is FQNEAQ in the germline V gene (reference sequence). V shed 5 bases and J shed 1 base, with 11 bases lying between them. The CDR3 region has the DNA TGTGCCAGCAGCCCACCCGACGGGAACACCGGGGAGCTGTTTTTT. Its protein product is CASSPPDGNTGELFF.

There are many counts of this clonotype. V gene TRBV11-2 combines with J gene TRBJ2-1, with D unclear. The germline CDR1 and CDR2 sequences are SGHAT and FQNNGV. Trimming stripped 5 bases from V and 4 bases from J, with 15 bases between. This CDR3 has 15 residues. CDR3 protein: CASSRTAMTYNEQFF. The CDR3, as DNA: TGTGCCAGCAGCAGGACCGCAATGACATACAATGAGCAGTTCTTC.

The chain has TRBV19 and TRBJ2-7, with D uncertain. Germline CDR1 reads LNHDA; CDR2 reads SQIVND (reference sequence). V was pared by 3 bases and J by 4 bases, with 13 bases between. This CDR3 spans 14 amino acids. The DNA for the CDR3 is TGTGCCAGTAGTATTGGGTCAAGAAGTTACGAGCAGTACTTC. Translating it yields CASSIGSRSYEQYF.

V usage is TRBV10-3 and J usage is TRBJ2-1; 9 positions match TRBD2. V lost 3 bases to trimming and J lost 5 bases; unmatched junction nucleotides: 2. The CDR3 has 14 amino acids. Germline V CDR1 and CDR2: ENHRY, SYGVKD. The CDR3 nucleotides read TGTGCCATCAGTGATAGCGGGAGCCACAATGAGCAGTTCTTC. Its protein product is CAISDSGSHNEQFF.

This clonotype was counted a few times. This sequence joins TRBV4-2 and TRBJ2-7; 7 nucleotides align to TRBD2. The V and J ends lost 4 bases and 0 bases, in that order; junction bases with no gene match: 12. The germline CDR1 and CDR2 sequences are LGHNA and YNFKEQ. The CDR3 loop spans 17 amino acids. This CDR3 is CASSRMPGRQPSYEQYF. CDR3 sequence (DNA): TGTGCCAGCAGCCGCATGCCCGGGAGGCAACCCTCCTACGAGCAGTACTTC.

This clonotype was picked up many times. V usage is TRBV7-2 and J usage is TRBJ1-2; 8 nucleotides align to TRBD1. The CDR3 is 13 amino acids. CDR1 is SGHTA and CDR2 is FQGNSA in the germline V gene. Trimming took 2 bases from V and 6 from J; bases not matched to a gene: 2. CDR3 protein: CASSLRTGNGYTF. CDR3 nucleotide sequence: TGTGCCAGCAGCTTACGGACAGGGAATGGCTACACCTTC.

The chain recombines TRBV19 with TRBJ2-6, with 9 bases matching TRBD2. The germline V gene has CDR1 LNHDA and CDR2 SQIVND (reference sequence). Trimming took 4 bases from V and 0 from J; bases not matched to a gene: 7. The length of the CDR3 is 18 residues. CDR3: CASSTPSGKPSGANVLTF. The CDR3 coding sequence is TGTGCCAGTAGTACCCCTAGCGGGAAACCCTCTGGGGCCAACGTCCTGACTTTC.

The J gene is TRBJ2-4, the V gene TRBV2; D remains ambiguous. CDR3 length equals 12 residues. Germline V gene sequence: CDR1 SNHLY, CDR2 FYNNEI. Trimming stripped 6 bases from V and 2 bases from J, with 5 bases between. CDR3 nucleotide sequence: TGTGCCAGCAGGCATACCAAAAACATTCAGTACTTC. Translation gives CASRHTKNIQYF.

This clonotype was seen a few times. The chain carries TRBV7-2 and TRBJ1-1, with 7 bases aligning to TRBD1. V gave up 0 bases and J gave up 9 bases; unmatched junction bases: 10. The CDR3 runs to 15 residues. Germline V gene data show CDR1 as SGHTA and CDR2 as FQGNSA. The CDR3 here is CASSLALGQVRKAFF. The CDR3 coding sequence is TGTGCCAGCAGCTTAGCGCTAGGACAGGTGAGAAAAGCTTTCTTT.

The sample holds a few counts of this clonotype. The V and J genes are TRBV7-8 and TRBJ1-1, with 9 bases lining up with TRBD1. V lost 5 bases to trimming and J lost 5 bases; unmatched junction nucleotides: 9. CDR1 SGHVS and CDR2 FQNEAQ come from the germline V gene. The CDR3 runs to 15 residues. CDR3 region: CASSNNRGRRTEAFF. The CDR3 DNA reads TGTGCCAGCAGCAATAACAGGGGGCGTCGGACTGAAGCTTTCTTT.

The chain recombines TRBV27 with TRBJ1-5; D unresolved. The CDR3 is 15 residues long. Trimming removed 6 bases from V and 2 bases from J, with 14 bases in between. Germline CDR1 and CDR2: MNHEY and SMNVEV (reference sequence). Here the CDR3 reads CASSRLGIRNQPQHF. The CDR3 DNA reads as TGTGCCAGCAGCCGATTGGGCATACGCAATCAGCCCCAGCATTTT.